Listed here are 20 T cell receptor beta chains from one sample, sequenced in a study of blood T cell repertoires in COVID-19. Here immunoSEQ multiplex PCR was the method, and the copy in TCRdb shows in-frame clones only, minus some. The sample holds 60,000 to 85,000 clones, roughly 83% seen once. Specimen: peripheral blood. The receptor source for this set is a man older than 75 with acute or convalescent COVID-19.

This chain links TRBV29-1 with TRBJ2-1, with no clear D. CDR3 length: 14 residues. CDR1 SQVTM and CDR2 ANQGSEA come from the germline V gene. V was trimmed by 4 bases and J by 3 bases, leaving 13 bases between them. The CDR3 sequence: CSVARSFGYNEQFF. For the CDR3, the DNA is TGCAGCGTTGCACGGAGTTTTGGCTACAATGAGCAGTTCTTC.

The chain has TRBV2 and TRBJ1-2; unclear D gene. Germline V CDR1 and CDR2: SNHLY, FYNNEI. Trimming shortened V by 6 bases and J by 0 bases, and 14 bases separated the two germline ends. CDR3 length: 15 amino acids. The CDR3, as DNA: TGTGCCAGCAGAGTCGACGAGGGTCCTAACTATGGCTACACCTTC. Translated: CASRVDEGPNYGYTF.

The V call is TRBV24-1, the J call TRBJ2-1; 8 bases match TRBD2. The CDR3 sequence is 17 residues long. V lost 4 bases and J lost 0; bases outside the gene matches: 7. The germline CDR1 and CDR2 sequences are KGHDR and SFDVKD. The CDR3 DNA sequence: TGTGCCACCAGTGAGCACCCAAGCGGGAGCTCCTACAATGAGCAGTTCTTC. Translated, it gives CATSEHPSGSSYNEQFF.

The genes are TRBV7-3 and TRBJ2-3, with 13 positions matching TRBD2. The CDR3 is 17 residues long. Germline assignment: CDR1 SGHTA and CDR2 FQGTGA. V lost 0 bases, J lost 3 bases, and 3 bases stayed unmatched. Here the CDR3 DNA reads TGTGCCAGCAGCTTAACTGCGGGACTAGCGGGAACAGATACGCAGTATTTT. Amino acid sequence: CASSLTAGLAGTDTQYF.

This clone showed up just once. The rearrangement uses TRBV4-1 and TRBJ1-6, with D perhaps matching TRBD1 (6 bases). V dropped 2 bases and J dropped 0 bases, with 11 bases sitting between them. The CDR3 extends over 17 amino acids. CDR1 is MGHRA, CDR2 YSYEKL, per germline. The CDR3 nucleotides read TGCGCCAGCAGCCAACCAGACAGGAGCTCCTATAATTCACCCCTCCACTTT. It yields the protein CASSQPDRSSYNSPLHF.

The CDR3 protein is CASRGSGRTYEQYF. The CDR3 region has the DNA TGTGCCAGCAGGGGCAGCGGGAGAACGTACGAGCAGTACTTC. The chain carries TRBV27 and TRBJ2-7; 8 positions match TRBD2. Germline V gene data show CDR1 as MNHEY and CDR2 as SMNVEV (reference sequence). This CDR3 spans 14 amino acids. V gave up 6 bases and J gave up 4 bases; unmatched junction bases: 8.

The chain links TRBV3-1 (or the pseudogene TRBV3-2) to TRBJ1-5; TRBD1 aligns across 7 bases. V lost 0 bases and J lost 0; bases outside the gene matches: 17. The length of the CDR3 is 21 residues. The germline V gene has CDR1 LGHDT and CDR2 YNNKEL (reference sequence). CDR3 in amino acids: CASSQELGQVAYFNSNQPQHF. In nucleotides, the CDR3 is TGTGCCAGCAGCCAAGAGCTCGGACAGGTAGCCTACTTTAATAGCAATCAGCCCCAGCATTTT.

The genes are TRBV28 and TRBJ2-5, with TRBD1 matching 8 bases. Germline V gene data show CDR1 as MDHEN and CDR2 as SYDVKM. V trimming: 4 bases; J trimming: 5 bases; junction bases outside the gene matches: 12. The CDR3 is 16 amino acids. As DNA, the CDR3 is TGTGCCAGCAGTTATTCGTCCGGACAGGGATACGAGACCCAGTACTTC. As protein: CASSYSSGQGYETQYF.

V is TRBV3-1 (or the pseudogene TRBV3-2) and J is TRBJ2-7; 7 bases are shared with TRBD1. Germline V gene data show CDR1 as LGHDT and CDR2 as YNNKEL (reference sequence). Trimming took 2 bases from V and 3 from J; bases not matched to a gene: 7. This CDR3 is 15 amino acids long. The CDR3 region has the DNA TGTGCCAGCAGCCAACCGGACAGGACTTTCTACGAGCAGTACTTC. It yields the protein CASSQPDRTFYEQYF.

This clone was recorded only once. J is TRBJ1-5 and V is TRBV9, with 7 bases matching TRBD1. The junction had 4 bases not matched to a gene; V was cut back by 0 bases and J by 4 bases. This CDR3 is 15 amino acids long. Germline CDR1 reads SGDLS; CDR2 reads YYNGEE. CDR3: CASSVGGTVNQPQHF. The CDR3 nucleotides read TGTGCCAGCAGCGTAGGGGGGACAGTAAATCAGCCCCAGCATTTT.

J is TRBJ1-6 and V is TRBV6-6; D ambiguous. Germline CDR1 reads MNHNY; CDR2 reads SVGAGI (reference sequence). The length of the CDR3 is 12 residues. V lost 10 bases to trimming and J lost 10 bases, with 14 bases between them. Here the CDR3 reads CATSPAGSPLHF. CDR3 DNA: TGTGCCACTTCTCCCGCCGGGTCACCCCTCCACTTT.

The V call is TRBV7-8, the J call TRBJ2-7; 10 positions agree with TRBD1. Trimming took 1 base from V and 2 from J; bases not matched to a gene: 5. From germline, CDR1 is SGHVS and CDR2 FQNEAQ. CDR3 length equals 16 residues. CDR3 coding DNA: TGTGCCAGCAGCTTAGTCGGGACAGGGGACACCTACGAGCAGTACTTC. Residues: CASSLVGTGDTYEQYF.

The chain joins TRBV6-5 to TRBJ1-6, with a possible D match to TRBD1 (6 bases). CDR1 is MNHEY and CDR2 is SVGAGI in the germline V gene. The CDR3 spans 13 residues. Trimming left V 0 bases short and J 14 bases short, with 11 bases between. The CDR3 bases are TGTGCCAGCAGTTACTCGCCTAGGGGGTCCCTCCACTTT. The encoded protein is CASSYSPRGSLHF.

The gene calls are TRBV7-9 and TRBJ2-5; D might be TRBD2 (6 bases). The CDR3 spans 13 residues. Germline values: CDR1 SEHNR, CDR2 FQNEAQ (reference sequence). The V gene lost 1 base and the J gene lost 5 bases, with 8 bases spanning the gap. CDR3 residues: CASSLGSGETQYF. CDR3 bases: TGTGCCAGCAGCTTAGGTAGCGGCGAGACCCAGTACTTC.

The rearrangement joins TRBV11-2 to TRBJ2-6; the D is unclear. Trimming cost V 3 bases and J 0 bases, with 6 bases left between them. This CDR3 is 15 amino acids long. CDR1 and CDR2 from the germline V gene are SGHAT and FQNNGV. CDR3 sequence reads: CASSFGISGANVLTF. In DNA form, the CDR3 reads TGTGCCAGCAGCTTCGGTATCTCTGGGGCCAACGTCCTGACTTTC.

This chain connects TRBV9 to TRBJ1-1, with TRBD1 as a possible D gene (5 bases). The CDR3 length is 14 residues. Germline V gene data show CDR1 as SGDLS and CDR2 as YYNGEE. V lost 1 base to trimming and J lost 1 base, with 8 bases between them. CDR3 sequence reads: CASSVSGGNTEAFF. CDR3 in DNA: TGTGCCAGCAGCGTAAGCGGGGGGAACACTGAAGCTTTCTTT.

The chain joins TRBV28 to TRBJ1-4, with D unresolved. Germline lookup yields CDR1 MDHEN and CDR2 SYDVKM. The length of the CDR3 is 15 residues. Between the trimmed V and J ends, which lost 4 bases and 5 bases, there was a span of 14 bases. CDR3 DNA sequence: TGTGCCAGCAGTTCCCACTCGGCGGGGAATGAAAAACTGTTTTTT. Its translation: CASSSHSAGNEKLFF. Full variable domain (outside the CDR3, taken from reference TRBV28 and TRBJ1-4): DVKVTQSSRYLVKRTGEKVFLECVQDMDHENMFWYRQDPGLGLRLIYFSYDVKMKEKGDIPEGYSVSREKKERFSLILESASTNQTSMYLCASSSHSAGNEKLFFGSGTQLSVL.

V gene TRBV6-2 or TRBV6-3 combines with J gene TRBJ1-5, with 7 nucleotides matching TRBD1. The CDR3 sequence is 14 residues long. The V segment lost 5 bases and the J segment 5 bases; nucleotides outside the gene matches: 6. Germline CDR1 reads MNHEY; CDR2 reads SVGEGT. In DNA form, the CDR3 reads TGTGCCAGCAGTCTACAGGGGATAGATCAGCCCCAGCATTTT. It translates to CASSLQGIDQPQHF.

V and J are TRBV5-4 and TRBJ1-1; 7 bases map to TRBD1. J gave up 2 bases and V 2 bases, and 6 bases lay outside the gene matches. The CDR3 covers 15 residues. Per germline, CDR1 SGHNT and CDR2 YYREEE (reference sequence). The CDR3 coding sequence is TGTGCCAGCAGCTTAAAGGGACAGCAAAACACTGAAGCTTTCTTT. Its translation: CASSLKGQQNTEAFF.

V usage is TRBV7-2 and J usage is TRBJ1-4, with D maybe TRBD1 (6 bases). This CDR3 has 15 residues. Germline lookup yields CDR1 SGHTA and CDR2 FQGNSA. V lost 5 bases to trimming and J lost 7 bases, with 17 bases between them. In nucleotides, the CDR3 is TGTGCCAGCAGCACCCAACAGGGAGTGAGTGAAAAACTGTTTTTT. Protein: CASSTQQGVSEKLFF.